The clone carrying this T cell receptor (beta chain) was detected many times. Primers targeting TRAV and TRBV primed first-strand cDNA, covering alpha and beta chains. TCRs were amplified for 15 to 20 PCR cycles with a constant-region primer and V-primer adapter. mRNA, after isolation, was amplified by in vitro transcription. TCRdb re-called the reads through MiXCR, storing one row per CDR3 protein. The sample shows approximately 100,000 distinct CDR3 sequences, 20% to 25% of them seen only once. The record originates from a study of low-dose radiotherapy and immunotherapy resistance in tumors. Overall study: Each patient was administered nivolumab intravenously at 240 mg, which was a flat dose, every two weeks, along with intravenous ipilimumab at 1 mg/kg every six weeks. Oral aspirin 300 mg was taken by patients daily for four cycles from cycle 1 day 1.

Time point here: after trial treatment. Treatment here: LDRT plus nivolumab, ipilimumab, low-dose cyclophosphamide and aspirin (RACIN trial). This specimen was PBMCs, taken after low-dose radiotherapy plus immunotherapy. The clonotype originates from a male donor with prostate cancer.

The CDR3 protein is CASSQRIGQGAYEQYF. CDR3 nucleotides: TGTGCCAGCAGCCAAAGAATAGGACAGGGAGCCTACGAGCAGTACTTC. The rearrangement joins TRBV14 to TRBJ2-7; 8 bases line up with TRBD1. CDR1 is SGHDN, CDR2 FVKESK, per germline. The J segment lost 2 bases and the V segment lost 2 bases, leaving 8 bases of the junction unmatched. The CDR3 totals 16 residues.